These 18 T cell receptor beta chains originate from one sample sequenced in a study of CD8 T cells in Susac syndrome. Reverse transcription of about 0.5 to 1 ug RNA used random hexamers. MiXCR was run by TCRdb on the immunoSEQ multiplex PCR reads, yielding one entry per CDR3 protein. Of about 200,000 distinct CDR3 sequences in the sample, about 91% were seen once. The sample consisted of CD4+ T cells from PBMCs. These receptors originate from a human donor with Susac syndrome.

This sequence joins TRBV11-2 and TRBJ1-2; D gene ambiguous. Germline CDR1 SGHAT, CDR2 FQNNGV. Trimming shortened V by 1 base and J by 3 bases, and 9 bases separated the two germline ends. The CDR3 has 14 amino acids. The CDR3, as DNA: TGTGCCAGCAGCTTAGTGGTCAACGACTATGGCTACACCTTC. Protein sequence: CASSLVVNDYGYTF. Supplemented by reference TRBV11-2 and TRBJ1-2, the full variable domain reads EAGVAQSPRYKIIEKRQSVAFWCNPISGHATLYWYQQILGQGPKLLIQFQNNGVVDDSQLPKDRFSAERLKGVDSTLKIQPAKLEDSAVYLCASSLVVNDYGYTFGSGTRLTVV.

The chain combines TRBV18 with TRBJ2-4, with TRBD1 as a possible D gene (6 bases). Germline V gene lookup returns CDR1 KGHSH and CDR2 LQKENI. The CDR3 covers 15 residues. V dropped 2 bases and J dropped 3 bases, with 11 bases sitting between them. This CDR3 is CASSPTQGIKNIQYF. CDR3 nucleotide sequence: TGTGCCAGCTCACCAACACAGGGAATCAAAAACATTCAGTACTTC.

The chain combines TRBV6-5 with TRBJ2-1; the D gene is possibly TRBD2 (6 bases). There are 16 residues in the CDR3. Trimming stripped 2 bases from V and 5 bases from J, with 16 bases between. Germline CDR1 reads MNHEY; CDR2 reads SVGAGI. The DNA for the CDR3 is TGTGCCAGCAGTTACGGAACTAGCAGGAGGAACAATGAGCAGTTCTTC. Translated, it gives CASSYGTSRRNNEQFF.

The chain recombines TRBV20-1 with TRBJ1-4; 8 positions match TRBD1. V trimming: 6 bases; J trimming: 2 bases; junction bases outside the gene matches: 2. The CDR3 spans 13 residues. Germline CDR1 DFQATT, CDR2 SNEGSKA (reference sequence). CDR3 in amino acids: CSARDRTNEKLFF. The DNA of the CDR3 is TGCAGTGCGCGGGACAGGACTAATGAAAAACTGTTTTTT.

The rearrangement uses TRBV19 and TRBJ2-1; no clear D gene. Trimming removed 4 bases at V and 12 bases at J, with 28 bases between. This CDR3 has 17 amino acids. The germline CDR1 and CDR2 sequences are LNHDA and SQIVND (reference sequence). CDR3 amino acids: CASSTPVASIIGVVQFF. The CDR3 nucleotides read TGTGCCAGTAGTACCCCCGTCGCTAGTATCATTGGAGTGGTGCAGTTCTTC.

V usage is TRBV7-9 and J usage is TRBJ1-1, with 7 bases lining up with TRBD1. The CDR3 is made up of 15 amino acids. Trimming took 3 bases from V and 0 from J; bases not matched to a gene: 4. The germline gives CDR1 SEHNR, CDR2 FQNEAQ (reference sequence). CDR3 sequence (DNA): TGTGCCAGCAGCTTGGACGGACAGGTGAACACTGAAGCTTTCTTT. Translating gives CASSLDGQVNTEAFF.

The chain links TRBV28 to TRBJ2-6, with 9 bases identical to TRBD1. Germline V CDR1 and CDR2: MDHEN, SYDVKM. V lost 4 bases and J lost 4; bases outside the gene matches: 8. This CDR3 is built from 17 residues. In nucleotides, the CDR3 is TGTGCCAGCAGTTCGGGGACAGGGTTGAGCGGGGCCAACGTCCTGACTTTC. It translates to CASSSGTGLSGANVLTF.

V is TRBV7-8 and J is TRBJ1-5; D not certain. The germline CDR1 and CDR2 sequences are SGHVS and FQNEAQ. The length of the CDR3 is 15 residues. The V and J ends lost 5 bases and 1 base respectively, with 12 bases between them. The CDR3 spells CASSRRVTSNQPQHF. CDR3 coding DNA: TGTGCCAGCAGCCGGAGGGTAACAAGCAATCAGCCCCAGCATTTT.

This chain links TRBV12-3 or TRBV12-4 with TRBJ1-1, with D possibly being TRBD1 (5 bases). CDR3 length: 17 residues. Trimming took off 4 bases at V and 0 bases at J, with 18 bases between the two ends. CDR3 in DNA: TGTGCCAGCAGTTCCCCGCCGGGACGCCGGATGAACACTGAAGCTTTCTTT. It encodes CASSSPPGRRMNTEAFF.

There are a few counts of this clonotype. V and J are TRBV20-1 and TRBJ2-7; D gene ambiguous. Germline V gives CDR1 DFQATT, CDR2 SNEGSKA (reference sequence). The CDR3 runs 13 residues. The germline V and J ends were trimmed by 2 bases and 5 bases, with 13 bases remaining between them. The CDR3 coding sequence is TGCAGTGCTAGAAATGTAAGGGCCCACGAGCAGTACTTC. Protein: CSARNVRAHEQYF.

The chain is built from TRBV3-1 and TRBJ1-2; TRBD1 is a possible D gene (5 bases). The CDR3 has 15 residues. The germline V gene encodes CDR1 LGHDT and CDR2 YNNKEL (reference sequence). The V end was cut by 0 bases, the J end by 8 bases, with 16 bases between. The CDR3 sequence is CASSQEVAGHPGYTF. CDR3 in DNA: TGTGCCAGCAGCCAAGAGGTAGCTGGACACCCAGGCTACACCTTC.

This clonotype was counted a single time. The chain is built from TRBV5-4 and TRBJ1-2; no reliable D call. The CDR3 spans 14 residues. CDR1 SGHNT and CDR2 YYREEE come from the germline V gene (reference sequence). V was pared by 4 bases and J by 3 bases, with 13 bases between. CDR3 loop: CASSPARVDYGYTF. In DNA form, the CDR3 reads TGTGCCAGCAGCCCGGCGAGGGTCGACTATGGCTACACCTTC.

The table lists this clonotype with a count of one. V gene TRBV9 combines with J gene TRBJ2-6, with 11 positions matching TRBD2. This CDR3 region has 17 residues. CDR1 is SGDLS and CDR2 is YYNGEE in the germline V gene. J was trimmed by 3 bases and V by 1 base; bases with no gene match: 3. For the CDR3, the DNA is TGTGCCAGCAGCGTAACTAGCGGGAGAAGTGGGGCCAACGTCCTGACTTTC. Translation: CASSVTSGRSGANVLTF.

J is TRBJ2-7 and V is TRBV20-1, with D possibly TRBD2 on 6 matching bases. The V gene's germline CDR1 is DFQATT and CDR2 SNEGSKA (reference sequence). This CDR3 has 13 residues. Trimming stripped 6 bases from V and 6 bases from J, with 18 bases between. CDR3 protein: CSAGIGDLPEQYF. The CDR3 DNA is TGCAGTGCAGGCATAGGGGACTTACCCGAGCAGTACTTC.

The CDR3 nucleotides read TGTGCCAGCAGCTTGTCTAGCGGGGGGCCTCGGGAGACCCAGTACTTC. Translation: CASSLSSGGPRETQYF. The V and J genes are TRBV5-4 and TRBJ2-5; TRBD2 matches 11 bases. Per the germline V gene, CDR1 is SGHNT and CDR2 is YYREEE (reference sequence). The CDR3 contains 16 residues. With V trimmed by 1 base and J by 5 bases, 7 bases remained unmatched.

The chain joins TRBV5-1 to TRBJ2-4; 7 positions match TRBD1. J gave up 1 base and V 4 bases, and 5 bases lay outside the gene matches. This CDR3 comprises 15 residues. Germline V gives CDR1 SGHRS, CDR2 YFSETQ. The CDR3 region is CASSGTTGAKNIQYF. CDR3 nucleotide sequence: TGCGCCAGCAGCGGAACGACAGGGGCCAAAAACATTCAGTACTTC.

The chain is built from TRBV7-2 and TRBJ2-3, with TRBD2 matching 11 bases. The CDR3 has 18 residues. The germline V gene has CDR1 SGHTA and CDR2 FQGNSA. V gave up 5 bases and J gave up 2 bases; unmatched junction bases: 12. CDR3 region: CASSLKAASGGFTDTQYF. CDR3 coding DNA: TGTGCCAGCAGCCTAAAAGCAGCTAGCGGGGGGTTCACAGATACGCAGTATTTT. Complete variable domain (other parts from reference TRBV7-2 and TRBJ2-3): GAGVSQSPSNKVTEKGKDVELRCDPISGHTALYWYRQSLGQGLEFLIYFQGNSAPDKSGLPSDRFSAERTGGSVSTLTIQRTQQEDSAVYLCASSLKAASGGFTDTQYFGPGTRLTVL.

This clonotype was detected once. The rearrangement links TRBV25-1 to TRBJ2-1; the match to TRBD1 covers 9 bases. The V gene's germline CDR1 is MGHDK and CDR2 SYGVNS. The CDR3 loop spans 15 amino acids. With 4 bases clipped from V and 4 bases from J, the junction kept 5 bases outside the gene matches. This chain's CDR3 is CASSGRDRAYNEQFF. CDR3 in DNA: TGTGCCAGCAGTGGCCGGGACAGGGCATACAATGAGCAGTTCTTC.